Listed below are T cell receptor beta chains from one sample, sequenced in a study of T cells in Graves' hyperthyroidism and ophthalmopathy. TCRdb reprocessed the multiplex PCR reads via MiXCR and lists one record per CDR3 protein. Of hundreds of thousands of distinct CDR3 sequences in the sample, about 20% were seen once. Specimen: blood. These receptor sequences come from a man aged 35-49 years with Graves' ophthalmopathy. Each CDR3 is given with its conserved first and last residue.

j_call	v_call	cdr3_length	cdr3_aa
TRBJ2-2	TRBV6-5	11	CASSPRVGLFF
TRBJ2-1	TRBV15	13	CATLGTSTNEQFF
TRBJ2-3	TRBV28	15	CASSLSGGVLDTQYF
TRBJ2-5	TRBV27	13	CASSLGGEETQYF
TRBJ2-7	TRBV18	17	CASSIIPGQGSDYEQYF
TRBJ2-3	TRBV19	13	CASSASGRTLQYF
TRBJ2-1	TRBV7-9	16	CASSSLSGVVYNEQFF
TRBJ2-7	TRBV28	14	CASSPQGGIYEQYF
TRBJ1-5	TRBV9	13	CASSGAENQPQHF
TRBJ1-1	TRBV6-1	18	CASSRDRANSYGGTEAFF
TRBJ2-2	TRBV12-3/TRBV12-4	14	CASSRTGLIGELFF
TRBJ1-4	TRBV2	15	CASSVRTATNEKLFF
TRBJ2-1	TRBV25-1	15	CASSLAGGHGNEQFF
TRBJ1-1	TRBV3-1	16	CASRRTPQSLNTEAFF
TRBJ1-3	TRBV7-8	15	CASSNGITPGNTIYF
TRBJ2-1	TRBV7-2	13	CASSLVEYNEQFF
TRBJ2-5	TRBV15	14	CATSIGGIQETQYF
TRBJ1-2	TRBV30	11	CAWSRGYGYTF
TRBJ2-7	TRBV6-1	13	CASSDDYSYEQYF
TRBJ2-7	TRBV20-1	12	CSARRWTYEQYF
TRBJ1-2	TRBV12-3/TRBV12-4	15	CASSLGYRGTYGYTF
TRBJ2-7	TRBV27	14	CATQVAGGNYEQYF
TRBJ2-7	TRBV28	13	CATGRGNPYEQYF
TRBJ1-6	TRBV3-1	17	CASSQGSRDRANAALHF
TRBJ1-5	TRBV20-1	13	CSARGEGIQPQHF
TRBJ1-1	TRBV20-1	14	CSASVSGRNTEAFF
TRBJ2-3	TRBV2	14	CASGLALRTDTQYF
TRBJ2-1	TRBV7-8	14	CASSFRDSYNEQFF
TRBJ1-6	TRBV5-1	13	CASSGHINSPLHF
TRBJ1-5	TRBV2	13	CASRREEAQPQHF
TRBJ2-3	TRBV5-1	14	CASSPGGDTDTQYF
TRBJ2-4	TRBV28	13	CASRKSAKNIQYF
TRBJ1-1	TRBV5-1	13	CASRTGQGLEAFF
TRBJ2-7	TRBV6-1	13	CASSRGGRVEQYF
TRBJ2-7	TRBV10-2	14	CAGSESGGFHEQYF
TRBJ2-7	TRBV4-3	18	CASSQDRIRWDRDYEQYF
TRBJ2-3	TRBV28	14	CASSLGLSTDAQYF
TRBJ2-3	TRBV7-6	18	CASSSLAGGARSTDTQYF
TRBJ2-3	TRBV24-1	15	CATSDTGTGLDTQYF
TRBJ1-2	TRBV27	11	CASGIGYGYTF
TRBJ2-1	TRBV30	14	CAWSVTDSYNEQFF
TRBJ2-1	TRBV11-2	16	CASSLDTGGPYNEQFF
TRBJ2-7	TRBV7-9	12	CASSSLLDEQYF
TRBJ2-1	TRBV7-4	17	CASSRSSSGAVQGEQFF
TRBJ2-7	TRBV5-1	11	CASAGLYEQYF
TRBJ2-1	TRBV9	16	CASSVVVAGYGNEQFF
TRBJ2-7	TRBV4-3	18	CASSQDGGRGTSAYEQYF
TRBJ2-7	TRBV12-3/TRBV12-4	14	CASSYGNRGNEQYF
TRBJ1-5	TRBV6-1	14	CASSDRGHSQPQHF
TRBJ2-7	TRBV6-5	16	CASSYSSLGASYEQYF
TRBJ1-4	TRBV7-9	15	CASSLLKSRNEKLFF
TRBJ2-1	TRBV7-3	14	CASSRGVGGNEQFF
TRBJ2-7	TRBV4-1	15	CASSQVKGATWEQYF
TRBJ1-2	TRBV5-1	14	CASSSGQGAFGYTF
TRBJ2-1	TRBV20-1	17	CSARGRTSGTSYNEQFF
TRBJ1-2	TRBV5-4	14	CASSPQGWGDGYTF
TRBJ2-7	TRBV6-2/TRBV6-3	13	CASSGTGLYEQYF
TRBJ1-2	TRBV6-1	13	CASGTGSKNGYTF
TRBJ2-1	TRBV12-3/TRBV12-4	14	CASSWTSGGHEQFF